The rows below give T cell receptor beta chains drawn from one sample of a study of shared clonotypes between healthy human individuals. Using immunoSEQ multiplex PCR, the repertoire was profiled, and TCRdb retains in-frame clones only, with some absent. The table records just over 2,000,000 clones, roughly 94% of them present only once. Sequencing input: naive CD4+ T cells sorted from blood. These receptors were collected from a man in his late teens or twenties in good health. Each CDR3 is given with its conserved first and last residue. The order of the fields is D gene, J gene, V gene, clone size, CDR3 DNA, CDR3 protein. A D gene is named only where the DNA matches it firmly. Part of the rows lack a size; the others show once, few, many or a class for expanded clones.

>NA|TRBJ2-7|TRBV2|NA
TGTGCCAGCATGACGGGGGACTCCTACGAGCAGTACTTC
CASMTGDSYEQYF
>NA|TRBJ2-7|TRBV21-1|NA
TGTGCCAGCAGCCTGATTGCGATTGACGGCCAGGGAGAGCAGTACTTC
CASSLIAIDGQGEQYF
>TRBD1|TRBJ1-6|TRBV30|once
TGTGCCTGGAGTGAACGACAGGGGTATTATTCACCCCTCCACTTT
CAWSERQGYYSPLHF
>NA|TRBJ2-5|TRBV30|NA
TGTGCCTGGACCCAGACTGGACTTTTGGGGGGGACCCAGTACTTC
CAWTQTGLLGGTQYF
>NA|TRBJ2-7|TRBV6-5|NA
TGTGCCAGCAGTCCCAGACAGGTCTACGAGCAGTACTTC
CASSPRQVYEQYF
>TRBD2|TRBJ2-7|TRBV10-1|NA
TGCGCCAGCATCCCTAGCGGGAGCTCCTACGAGCAGTACTTC
CASIPSGSSYEQYF
>NA|TRBJ1-1|TRBV10-3|NA
TGTGCCATCACGCGGGGCGAAGACACTGAAGCTTTCTTT
CAITRGEDTEAFF
>NA|TRBJ1-2|TRBV9|NA
TGTGCCAGCAGCGTAAGTTCAAGTTTTGGCTATGGCTACACCTTC
CASSVSSSFGYGYTF
>TRBD1|TRBJ1-1|TRBV29-1|NA
TGCAGCGTTGTAGGGGGCCTTTATGTGGAAGCTTTCTTT
CSVVGGLYVEAFF
>NA|TRBJ1-1|TRBV5-6|NA
TGTGCCAGCAGCTTGCTGCAGGGGATCACTGAAGCTTTCTTT
CASSLLQGITEAFF
>NA|TRBJ1-1|TRBV4-2|NA
TGTGCCAGCAGCCAGGGGGGGGACGGCCTGAACACTGAAGCTTTCTTT
CASSQGGDGLNTEAFF
>NA|TRBJ2-7|TRBV9|NA
TGTGCCAGCAGCGTAGCTAACGAGCAGTACTTC
CASSVANEQYF
>TRBD1|TRBJ1-1|TRBV25-1|NA
TGTGCCAGCAGTGAACAGACAGGGGGCGGCACTGAAGCTTTCTTT
CASSEQTGGGTEAFF
>TRBD2|TRBJ2-1|TRBV4-3|NA
TGCGCCAGCAGCCAAGATTCGGCTAGCGGGAGGTATGAGCAGTTCTTC
CASSQDSASGRYEQFF
>TRBD1|TRBJ1-6|TRBV5-1|NA
TGCGCCAGCAGCCCGGGACAGGCGGCACACTCCTATAATTCACCCCTCCACTTT
CASSPGQAAHSYNSPLHF
>NA|TRBJ2-7|TRBV6-5|NA
TGTGCCAGCAGCAACCGGGACACCTCTGCGCAGTACTTC
CASSNRDTSAQYF
>NA|TRBJ1-6|TRBV1|NA
TGCACCAGCAGCCAAGATGTAAGGGGAGGATCACCCCTCCACTTT
CTSSQDVRGGSPLHF
>NA|TRBJ2-7|TRBV29-1|NA
TGCAGCGTTGGAGCCTCCTCCTACGAGCAGTACTTC
CSVGASSYEQYF
>NA|TRBJ2-7|TRBV5-1|NA
TGCGCCAGCAGCTTGACGGCCACGGGCTACGAGCAGTACTTC
CASSLTATGYEQYF
>TRBD1|TRBJ1-5|TRBV6-5|NA
TGTGCCAGCAGGAGAGGCAGGGGGATGCAGCCCCAGCATTTT
CASRRGRGMQPQHF
>TRBD2|TRBJ2-1|TRBV28|NA
TGTGCCAGCAGTTCAGCGGGGGGGTCCTACAATGAGCAGTTCTTC
CASSSAGGSYNEQFF
>NA|TRBJ2-7|TRBV10-2|NA
TGCGCCAGCAGCCGGACCACGGGATCTTACGAGCAGTACTTC
CASSRTTGSYEQYF
>NA|TRBJ2-7|TRBV5-1|NA
TGCGCCAGCAGCTTAGTGGACACCACCTACGAGCAGTACTTC
CASSLVDTTYEQYF
>TRBD1|TRBJ2-3|TRBV6-6|NA
TGTGCCAGCAGTTACGAGGGGGCCTCAGATACGCAGTATTTT
CASSYEGASDTQYF
>TRBD2|TRBJ2-3|TRBV29-1|once
TGCAGCGTGATGGGACTAGCGGGTCTGGGGCCAGATACGCAGTATTTT
CSVMGLAGLGPDTQYF
>TRBD1|TRBJ1-6|TRBV4-1|NA
TGCGCCAGCAGCCAAGAGGACAGGGCGGATTCACCCCTCCACTTT
CASSQEDRADSPLHF
>TRBD2|TRBJ2-7|TRBV5-4|NA
TGTGCCAGCAGCCCGACTAGCGGGAGCCTAATTGCCTCCTACGAGCAGTACTTC
CASSPTSGSLIASYEQYF
>NA|TRBJ2-7|TRBV6-6|NA
TGTGCCAGCAGTGCGACAGGAGCCTTTCCCTACGAGCAGTACTTC
CASSATGAFPYEQYF
>NA|TRBJ1-4|TRBV7-9|few
TGTGCCAGCAGCTTAGCGGAGGGGAATGAAAAACTGTTTTTT
CASSLAEGNEKLFF
>TRBD1|TRBJ1-5|TRBV9|NA
TGTGCCAGCAGCGCAACCCGGACAGGGGGCGAGCCCCAGCATTTT
CASSATRTGGEPQHF
>TRBD2|TRBJ2-2|TRBV2|NA
TGTGCCAGCGGGGCTAGCGGGAGTCCCACCGGGGAGCTGTTTTTT
CASGASGSPTGELFF
>NA|TRBJ1-3|TRBV30|NA
TGTGCCTGGAGGGGCCTAACCCACACCATATATTTT
CAWRGLTHTIYF
>NA|TRBJ2-3|TRBV5-1|NA
TGCGCCAGCAGCCCGGGCTCCAACACAGATACGCAGTATTTT
CASSPGSNTDTQYF
>TRBD2|TRBJ2-1|TRBV7-3|NA
TGTGCCAGCAGCTTTCCGACTAGCGGGGGGCATGAGCAGTTCTTC
CASSFPTSGGHEQFF
>NA|TRBJ1-4|TRBV5-4|NA
TGTGCCAGCAGCTGGCGGGGGGCCTCTAATGAAAAACTGTTTTTT
CASSWRGASNEKLFF
>NA|TRBJ2-2|TRBV7-2|NA
TGTGCCAGCATCCTAGGCCCGAACACCGGGGAGCTGTTTTTT
CASILGPNTGELFF
>TRBD2|TRBJ2-7|TRBV5-1|NA
TGCGCCAGCAGCTTGGAGGCTAGCGGCCTGGTCGAGCAGTACTTC
CASSLEASGLVEQYF
>TRBD1|TRBJ1-5|TRBV30|NA
TGTGCCTGGAGTGCCACAGGGGGCTTAGGTCAGCCCCAGCATTTT
CAWSATGGLGQPQHF
>NA|TRBJ2-5|TRBV7-9|NA
TGTGCCACCGTGGAGAGGGCAGTTGGCCAAGAGACCCAGTACTTC
CATVERAVGQETQYF
>NA|TRBJ1-1|TRBV18|NA
TGTGCCAGCTCACCACTGGTAACGAACACTGAAGCTTTCTTT
CASSPLVTNTEAFF
>NA|TRBJ1-5|TRBV7-9|NA
TGTGCCAGCACCTCTACCGATAGCAATCAGCCCCAGCATTTT
CASTSTDSNQPQHF
>TRBD2|TRBJ2-7|TRBV2|NA
TGTGCCAGCAGTGCCAGGGAGGGACCCCAGCCGCAGTACTTC
CASSAREGPQPQYF
>TRBD1|TRBJ1-1|TRBV10-3|NA
TGTGCCATCAGTGGGGCGACAGGGGACACTGAAGCTTTCTTT
CAISGATGDTEAFF
>TRBD2|TRBJ2-7|TRBV6-6|NA
TGTGCCAGCATCGTAGCGGGGGGATACGAGCAGTACTTC
CASIVAGGYEQYF
>NA|TRBJ1-2|TRBV6-1|NA
TGTGCCAGCGGAGACAACTATGGCTACACCTTC
CASGDNYGYTF
>TRBD1|TRBJ1-5|TRBV5-4|NA
TGTGCCAGCAGCTTGGGGGGACAGTTTAATCAGCCCCAGCATTTT
CASSLGGQFNQPQHF
>NA|TRBJ1-5|TRBV6-5|NA
TGTGCCAGCAGTGGGAGGGATCGCAATCAGCCCCAGCATTTT
CASSGRDRNQPQHF
>NA|TRBJ1-4|TRBV20-1|once
TGCAGTGCTTTGGAGAATGAAAAACTGTTTTTT
CSALENEKLFF
>TRBD2|TRBJ2-5|TRBV10-3|NA
TGTGCCAGCGGGGACGGGAGGGTTGAGACCCAGTACTTC
CASGDGRVETQYF
>NA|TRBJ2-3|TRBV30|NA
TGTGCCTGGAATTTACAAGGAAACACAGATACGCAGTATTTT
CAWNLQGNTDTQYF
>NA|TRBJ2-6|TRBV15|NA
TGTGCCACCAGTATCGAAGGTTTGGGGGCCAACGTCCTGACTTTC
CATSIEGLGANVLTF
>NA|TRBJ1-2|TRBV6-5|NA
TGTGCCAGCAGGCCGGCCCTGAGCTATGGCTACACCTTC
CASRPALSYGYTF